The T cell receptor beta chain described here comes from a study of blood T cells in healthy people across ages. Donors were healthy Caucasian individuals from Russia aged roughly 6 to 95. This clonotype has just a few counts. Its antigen is as yet unknown. PCR was performed a second time for about 6 to 12 cycles using a sample-barcoded 5' primer and a J-beta primer mix. A tag from a template-switch adaptor with 12 random nucleotides marked each cDNA molecule. TCRdb passed the 5' RACE reads through MiXCR, listing each CDR3 protein once. The sample records some 900,000 distinct CDR3 sequences, 29% being singletons. CDR3 size: 14 residues. The germline gives CDR1 KGHDR, CDR2 SFDVKD. V lost 12 bases and J lost 0, with 14 bases in between. Study outcomes and limitations: Diversity figures based on one million T cells were deemed too low.

The chain links TRBV24-1 to TRBJ1-5; D is unclear. The sample was blood. This TCR was recovered from a woman older than 75 in good health. DNA for the CDR3: TGTGCCCCACGGGAAGGTAATAGCAATCAGCCCCAGCATTTT. As protein: CAPREGNSNQPQHF.